What follows are 17 T cell receptor beta chains derived from one specimen sequenced in a study of T cells after yellow fever vaccination (dated by TCRdb to between 2019 and 2020). Receptor amplification or capture employed 5' RACE. The reads were generated on an Illumina NovaSeq 6000. Starting from the raw public reads, TCRdb applied fastp trimming at Q25, assembled clones with MiXCR and retained in-frame beta chains. Duplicate CDR3 protein sequences are folded into a single record with the most common DNA and genes. The sample table holds 300,000 to 400,000 distinct CDR3 sequences, of which approximately 12% were seen once. The top ten clonotypes cover approximately 3.3% of the sample. In the paper's terms, the treatment or condition label means: live attenuated yellow fever vaccine strain. Sample: CD4+ T cells sorted from PBMCs, taken 15 days after the yellow fever booster vaccination. Receptors originate from a man aged 18 to 29 who received the YFV17D yellow fever vaccine.

This chain joins TRBV18 and TRBJ1-2; 7 bases fit TRBD1. CDR3 length: 14 residues. Germline loops: CDR1 KGHSH, CDR2 LQKENI. J was trimmed by 2 bases and V by 3 bases; bases with no gene match: 3. CDR3 coding DNA: TGTGCCAGCTCACCGGGGACAGAAAACTATGGCTACACCTTC. Protein sequence: CASSPGTENYGYTF.

This clonotype turned up a few times. J is TRBJ1-1 and V is TRBV12-3 or TRBV12-4, with no clear D. The CDR3 covers 16 residues. Trimming pared 5 bases from V and 4 bases from J, leaving 20 bases between. The CDR3 region is CASSPSGRSGSTEAFF. In DNA, the CDR3 is TGTGCCAGCAGTCCTTCTGGCCGGTCCGGATCCACTGAAGCTTTCTTT.

This clonotype was detected a few times. J is TRBJ2-1 and V is TRBV7-3; TRBD2 matches at 8 bases. CDR1 is SGHTA and CDR2 is FQGTGA in the germline V gene. Losses at the gene ends were 3 bases for V and 4 bases for J; bases not matched to a gene: 5. The CDR3 has 15 amino acids. The CDR3 DNA reads as TGTGCCAGCAGCTTTGGGGCGGGGGGATACAATGAGCAGTTCTTC. Amino acid sequence: CASSFGAGGYNEQFF.

The chain recombines TRBV6-6 with TRBJ2-1; 11 bases map to TRBD2. CDR1 MNHNY and CDR2 SVGAGI come from the germline V gene (reference sequence). Trimming at V came to 0 bases and at J to 8 bases, leaving 6 bases not matched to a gene. This CDR3 comprises 16 residues. The DNA for the CDR3 is TGTGCCAGCAGTTACTCCCCGACTAGCGGGGAAGATGAGCAGTTCTTC. This gives the protein CASSYSPTSGEDEQFF.

This clonotype turned up a few times. The chain has TRBV5-1 and TRBJ1-1, with a tentative D call TRBD1 (6 bases). V dropped 2 bases and J dropped 5 bases, with 16 bases sitting between them. Germline V gene sequence: CDR1 SGHRS, CDR2 YFSETQ. The CDR3 consists of 15 residues. CDR3: CASSLDGGGRTEAFF. In DNA, the CDR3 is TGCGCCAGCAGCTTAGACGGAGGGGGACGGACTGAAGCTTTCTTT.

V usage is TRBV7-9 and J usage is TRBJ2-5; D unclear. The length of the CDR3 is 13 residues. Per germline, CDR1 SEHNR and CDR2 FQNEAQ (reference sequence). V lost 1 base to trimming and J lost 5 bases, with 8 bases between them. Here the CDR3 reads CASSLVSAETQYF. CDR3 bases: TGTGCCAGCAGCTTAGTTTCTGCGGAGACCCAGTACTTC.

J is TRBJ2-3 and V is TRBV10-3, with 10 bases that match TRBD1. The CDR3 extends over 11 amino acids. V shed 6 bases, J shed 11 bases, and the junction held 2 bases outside the gene matches. CDR1 and CDR2 (germline): ENHRY, SYGVKD. DNA for the CDR3: TGTGCCATCAGAGGACAGGGGGAGCAGTATTTT. It is translated as CAIRGQGEQYF.

The DNA for the CDR3 is TGTGCCAGCAGCTTAGCCGACAGGGATCAGCCCCAGCATTTT. Translated, it gives CASSLADRDQPQHF. This chain links TRBV7-8 with TRBJ1-5; 7 nucleotides agree with TRBD1. Germline V gene sequence: CDR1 SGHVS, CDR2 FQNEAQ. The CDR3 runs to 14 residues. Trimming removed 0 bases from V and 5 bases from J; junction bases left unmatched: 1.

The table lists this clonotype with a few counts. The CDR3 reads CASSAQLNTEAFF. CDR3 DNA sequence: TGCGCCAGCAGCGCCCAGTTGAACACTGAAGCTTTCTTT. The rearrangement links TRBV10-2 to TRBJ1-1; D is unclear. CDR3 length: 13 residues. CDR1 is WSHSY, CDR2 SAAADI, per germline. V gave up 6 bases and J gave up 0 bases, with 8 bases separating them.

This clonotype was observed a handful of times. This chain connects TRBV6-5 to TRBJ2-7; 9 bases map to TRBD1. Germline values: CDR1 MNHEY, CDR2 SVGAGI. V lost 5 bases and J lost 0; bases outside the gene matches: 11. CDR3 length equals 17 residues. CDR3 residues: CASSTFTPGQGSYEQYF. In DNA form, the CDR3 reads TGTGCCAGCAGTACCTTTACTCCGGGACAGGGCTCCTACGAGCAGTACTTC.

The sample holds one count of this clonotype. The chain couples TRBV5-1 to TRBJ1-1, with a tentative D call TRBD1 (5 bases). This CDR3 region has 13 residues. The germline V gene encodes CDR1 SGHRS and CDR2 YFSETQ. V shed 1 base and J shed 9 bases, with 13 bases lying between them. CDR3 sequence reads: CASSLSRAAKAFF. The CDR3 nucleotides read TGCGCCAGCAGCTTGTCCAGGGCAGCTAAAGCTTTCTTT.

Only a few counts were recorded for this clonotype. The rearrangement joins TRBV5-1 to TRBJ1-5; D may be TRBD1 (6 bases). Germline lookup yields CDR1 SGHRS and CDR2 YFSETQ. The V end was cut by 4 bases, the J end by 2 bases, with 13 bases between. This CDR3 is built from 15 residues. The CDR3 here is CASSRGAGGNQPQHF. For the CDR3, the DNA is TGCGCCAGCAGCCGGGGGGCGGGGGGCAATCAGCCCCAGCATTTT. Full variable domain (missing parts from reference TRBV5-1 and TRBJ1-5): KAGVTQTPRYLIKTRGQQVTLSCSPISGHRSVSWYQQTPGQGLQFLFEYFSETQRNKGNFPGRFSGRQFSNSRSEMNVSTLELGDSALYLCASSRGAGGNQPQHFGDGTRLSIL.

This clonotype was observed a handful of times. The rearrangement joins TRBV9 to TRBJ1-1, with D possibly TRBD1 on 5 matching bases. The CDR3 spans 14 residues. V was shortened by 2 bases and J by 5 bases, with 13 bases between the two germline ends. Germline lookup yields CDR1 SGDLS and CDR2 YYNGEE. The CDR3 loop is CASSVTGLGTEAFF. Written as DNA, the CDR3 is TGTGCCAGCAGCGTCACAGGCTTGGGGACTGAAGCTTTCTTT.

This chain joins TRBV19 and TRBJ1-6; TRBD1 is a possible D gene (6 bases). Germline values: CDR1 LNHDA, CDR2 SQIVND (reference sequence). The CDR3 consists of 14 residues. V shed 7 bases and J shed 1 base, with 8 bases lying between them. The CDR3 spells CASKQGSYNSPLHF. CDR3 in DNA: TGTGCCAGTAAGCAGGGGTCCTATAATTCACCCCTCCACTTT.

This clonotype was detected only a few times. The CDR3 DNA sequence: TGCAGTGCCGGGGGGGGATGGGGCTCTGGGGCCAACGTCCTGACTTTC. Its protein product is CSAGGGWGSGANVLTF. The chain employs TRBV20-1 and TRBJ2-6; 8 bases map to TRBD2. CDR1 and CDR2 (germline): DFQATT, SNEGSKA (reference sequence). Trimming removed 6 bases from V and 0 bases from J; junction bases left unmatched: 7. This CDR3 is built from 16 residues.

The V call is TRBV4-3, the J call TRBJ2-1; D is ambiguous. From germline, CDR1 is LGHNA and CDR2 YSLEER. This CDR3 is built from 14 residues. V shed 0 bases and J shed 1 base, with 4 bases lying between them. CDR3 DNA: TGCGCCAGCAGCCAAGACCTATCCTACAATGAGCAGTTCTTC. Translating gives CASSQDLSYNEQFF.

This clonotype was seen more than once but under ten times. A junction end diverges from the germline sequence, so it may reflect a read error. The V and J genes are TRBV6-2 or TRBV6-3 and TRBJ1-1, with no clear D. Germline V gene sequence: CDR1 MNHEY, CDR2 SVGEGT. The length of the CDR3 is 15 residues. The CDR3, as DNA: TGTGCCAGCAGTTACCCGACCGCTCGGAGGACTGAAGCCTTCTTT. Protein product: CASSYPTARRTEAFF.